These T cell receptor beta chains were read from a single sample in a study of blood T cell repertoires in COVID-19. Sequencing used immunoSEQ multiplex PCR; TCRdb keeps in-frame clones, though not all of them. The data hold around 150,000 clones, with roughly 93% observed a single time. Sequenced material: peripheral blood. The origin of the receptors is a young man with acute or convalescent COVID-19. CDR3s include the opening cysteine and the closing phenylalanine or tryptophan. The order of the fields is V gene, D gene, J gene, clone size, CDR3 length, CDR3 DNA, CDR3 protein. D genes are given only for firm matches. Clone size is shown for a subset of rows, as once, few, many or a class of expanded clone.

>TRBV2|-|TRBJ1-1|-|11
TGTGCCAGCAGTGAAAGAGTTGTGGCTTTCTTT
CASSERVVAFF
>TRBV7-9|TRBD1|TRBJ2-5|-|14
TGTGCCAGCAGTTATGACAGGGCCGTCGAGACCCAGTACTTC
CASSYDRAVETQYF
>TRBV10-1|-|TRBJ1-3|-|15
TGCGCCAGCATGGACGTCAGGGGAACGGGAAACACCATATATTTT
CASMDVRGTGNTIYF
>TRBV5-1|-|TRBJ2-1|-|15
TGCGCCAGCAGCGCCCGGGAGTACGGGGGCAATGAGCAGTTCTTC
CASSAREYGGNEQFF
>TRBV24-1|TRBD2|TRBJ2-7|-|15
TGTGCCACCAGTGGCTCCGGGACTAGGAGTTACGAGCAGTACTTC
CATSGSGTRSYEQYF
>TRBV7-6|-|TRBJ1-1|-|12
TGTGCCAGCAGCTTCGCGCAGGGAGAAGCTTTCTTT
CASSFAQGEAFF
>TRBV9|TRBD1|TRBJ1-1|-|15
TGTGCCAGCAGCCATTGGGGCCAGACAGGGGATGAAGCTTTCTTT
CASSHWGQTGDEAFF
>TRBV5-1|-|TRBJ1-3|-|16
TGCGCCAGCAGCTTGGGCGCGGGGATCTCTGGAAACACCATATATTTT
CASSLGAGISGNTIYF
>TRBV18|-|TRBJ1-2|once|15
TGTGCCAGCTCCCTAGACGGGGGGTCTAACTATGGCTACACCTTC
CASSLDGGSNYGYTF
>TRBV7-9|-|TRBJ1-3|-|13
TGTGCCAGCTCACGGGAATCTGGAAACACCATATATTTT
CASSRESGNTIYF
>TRBV7-9|-|TRBJ1-6|once|15
TGTGCCAGCAGCCTAGTCACACAGATGAATTCACCCCTCCACTTT
CASSLVTQMNSPLHF
>TRBV28|TRBD1|TRBJ1-2|-|15
TGTGCCAGCAAGATACAGGGGGTCTCCAGCGATGGCTACACCTTC
CASKIQGVSSDGYTF
>TRBV6-5|TRBD1|TRBJ1-5|-|15
TGTGCCAGCTCGCCGGGACAGGGAAGGAGTCAGCCCCAGCATTTT
CASSPGQGRSQPQHF
>TRBV5-1|-|TRBJ1-4|-|15
TGCGCCAGCAGCTCAATTTGGGGGGGCAATGAAAAACTGTTTTTT
CASSSIWGGNEKLFF
>TRBV20-1|TRBD1|TRBJ1-4|few|14
TGCAGTGCTACTGACAGGGGTACTAATGAAAAACTGTTTTTT
CSATDRGTNEKLFF
>TRBV2|-|TRBJ2-3|-|17
TGTGCCAGCACCGCCCACGGAGGGGAGGTGTTGACAGATACGCAGTATTTT
CASTAHGGEVLTDTQYF
>TRBV4-1|TRBD1|TRBJ1-5|-|19
TGCGCCAGCAGCCAAGGAAGTAGGACAGGGGTCTTTGGCAATCAGCCCCAGCATTTT
CASSQGSRTGVFGNQPQHF
>TRBV7-9|-|TRBJ2-1|-|13
TGTGCCAGCAGCTGGACAGCGTACAATGAGCAGTTCTTC
CASSWTAYNEQFF
>TRBV6-1|TRBD1|TRBJ2-5|-|15
TGTGCCAGCAGTGACCAGGGGGCCGCCGAAGAGACCCAGTACTTC
CASSDQGAAEETQYF
>TRBV14|TRBD1|TRBJ1-1|-|15
TGTGCCAGCAGCCTCCGGGACAGGGTGAACACTGAAGCTTTCTTT
CASSLRDRVNTEAFF
>TRBV7-2|-|TRBJ1-2|-|13
TGTGCCAGCAGCTCCCTCGTCAACTATGGCTACACCTTC
CASSSLVNYGYTF
>TRBV30|TRBD1|TRBJ2-7|-|15
TGTGCCTGGAGTGCAGGGACAGGGGAGGTGTACGGGCAGTACTTC
CAWSAGTGEVYGQYF
>TRBV28|-|TRBJ1-1|-|14
TGTGCCAGCTCCCCCCAGTGGCAGAACACTGAAGCTTTCTTT
CASSPQWQNTEAFF
>TRBV6-5|-|TRBJ1-5|-|15
TGTGCCAGCACCTTAGAGGGAACGAGCAATCAGCCCCAGCATTTT
CASTLEGTSNQPQHF
>TRBV7-9|TRBD1|TRBJ1-1|-|18
TGTGCCAGCAGCCTGGACAGGGCGGTAACGTCGTTGAACACTGAAGCTTTCTTT
CASSLDRAVTSLNTEAFF
>TRBV20-1|-|TRBJ1-2|-|11
TGCAGTGCTAGGAAGTGGGGAGCCTACACCTTC
CSARKWGAYTF
>TRBV24-1|-|TRBJ2-1|-|12
TGTGCCACCAGTGATGAGACTAATGAGCAGTTCTTC
CATSDETNEQFF
>TRBV19|-|TRBJ2-7|-|14
TGTGCCAGTAGTATAAGTGCCAGAAGCTACGAGCAGTACTTC
CASSISARSYEQYF
>TRBV6-6|-|TRBJ1-4|-|14
TGTGCCAGCAGTTACGGGCAGGTCAATGAAAAACTGTTTTTT
CASSYGQVNEKLFF
>TRBV9|-|TRBJ1-3|-|15
TGTGCCAGCACCGAAAGCACCCAATTGAGGAACACCATATATTTT
CASTESTQLRNTIYF
>TRBV7-9|-|TRBJ1-4|-|14
TGTGCCAGCACACAAACAGGGACTATTGAAAAACTGTTTTTT
CASTQTGTIEKLFF
>TRBV10-2|-|TRBJ2-5|-|13
TGCGCCAGCAGTGATCGGGGTGGGGAGACCCAGTACTTC
CASSDRGGETQYF
>TRBV27|TRBD1|TRBJ1-2|-|13
TGTGCCAGCAGTTTAACAGGGGGCTATGGCTACACCTTC
CASSLTGGYGYTF
>TRBV15|TRBD1|TRBJ2-3|-|13
TGTGCCACCAGGGGACAGGGAGGAGATACGCAGTATTTT
CATRGQGGDTQYF
>TRBV19|TRBD1|TRBJ2-1|-|16
TGTGCCAGTAGTATGGGGTGGGACAGGGGGTTCAATGAGCAGTTCTTC
CASSMGWDRGFNEQFF
>TRBV18|-|TRBJ1-3|-|14
TGTGCCAGCGAGGAAGACAGGCATAGAAACACCATATATTTT
CASEEDRHRNTIYF
>TRBV5-1|-|TRBJ1-1|-|16
TGCGCCAGCAGCTTGGTAGCTTCAGGGGTGAACACTGAAGCTTTCTTT
CASSLVASGVNTEAFF
>TRBV19|-|TRBJ1-1|-|13
TGTGCCAGTAGTATAGCGGGGTTACATGAAGCTTTCTTT
CASSIAGLHEAFF
>TRBV4-1|TRBD1|TRBJ2-3|medium-sized|15
TGCGCCAGCCGCAAGACAGGGGTGAGCACAGATACGCAGTATTTT
CASRKTGVSTDTQYF
>TRBV5-1|-|TRBJ1-5|once|15
TGCGCCAGCAGCTTGGGTGCTAATGGCAATCAGCCCCAGCATTTT
CASSLGANGNQPQHF
>TRBV7-8|-|TRBJ1-6|-|16
TGTGCCAGCAGCTTCTTCCCGACAGCTTCAGGTTCACCCCTCCACTTT
CASSFFPTASGSPLHF
>TRBV5-4|TRBD2|TRBJ2-7|-|15
TGTGCCAGCAGCTTAGCGGGGTCCAGCTCCTACGAGCAGTACTTC
CASSLAGSSSYEQYF
>TRBV28|-|TRBJ1-1|once|15
TGTGCCAGCAAACCAGGGCTAAGGGCGAACACTGAAGCTTTCTTT
CASKPGLRANTEAFF
>TRBV5-1|TRBD1|TRBJ1-2|-|16
TGCGCCAGCAGCCAGCGGACAGGGCGGACATTCTATGGCTACACCTTC
CASSQRTGRTFYGYTF
>TRBV4-1|TRBD1|TRBJ2-7|-|14
TGCGCCAGCAGCGGCCGGACAGGGGGCCACGAGCAGTACTTC
CASSGRTGGHEQYF
>TRBV19|-|TRBJ2-2|once|14
TGTGCCAGTAGTATCACAGGGGAGGTCGGGGAGCTGTTTTTT
CASSITGEVGELFF
>TRBV18|-|TRBJ1-1|-|14
TGTGCCAGCTCACCGCCCACAGGGAACACTGAAGCTTTCTTT
CASSPPTGNTEAFF
>TRBV6-5|TRBD1|TRBJ2-7|-|15
TGTGCCAGCAGTTCTCCGGGACAGGGAGACTACGAGCAGTACTTC
CASSSPGQGDYEQYF
>TRBV7-2|TRBD1|TRBJ1-1|-|13
TGTGCCAGCAGGGAACAGGGGATGTTACCAGCTTTCTTT
CASREQGMLPAFF
>TRBV5-1|TRBD1|TRBJ1-1|-|15
TGCGCCAGCAGCGCCGGGACAGGGGGCGTCACTGAAGCTTTCTTT
CASSAGTGGVTEAFF
>TRBV9|-|TRBJ1-2|once|14
TGTGCCAGCTCTAGACAGGCCACTAACTATGGCTACACCTTC
CASSRQATNYGYTF
>TRBV5-4|TRBD2|TRBJ2-1|once|16
TGTGCCAGCAAACTAAGGGGACTAGCCCCTGGGGGTGAGCAGTTCTTC
CASKLRGLAPGGEQFF
>TRBV3-1/TRBV3-2|-|TRBJ1-1|-|14
TGTGCCAGCAGCGACAGGTGGGGTGGCACTGAAGCTTTCTTT
CASSDRWGGTEAFF
>TRBV27|TRBD1|TRBJ1-2|-|22
TGTGCCAGCAGTTTACCGGAGGCGGGACAGAACTACGGAGGGTCCGCTAACTATGGCTACACCTTC
CASSLPEAGQNYGGSANYGYTF